The rows below give T cell receptor beta chains drawn from one sample of a study of blood T cell repertoires in COVID-19. The data were produced by immunoSEQ multiplex PCR, yet TCRdb's version contains in-frame clones alone and is incomplete. The top ten clones hold about 4% of a sample with some 190,000 clones, 80% of them seen once. Sequenced sample: PBMCs or T cells enriched from blood (not recorded which). Receptors originate from a man aged 25-40 years with acute COVID-19. Both conserved end residues are part of each CDR3. D genes are given only for firm matches. Clone sizes are given selectively: once, few, many, or a class where the clone is expanded.

V: TRBV5-4
D: TRBD2
size: many
J: TRBJ2-7
CDR3: CASSGRSSGGYSYEQYF
DNA: TGTGCCAGCAGCGGTCGGTCTAGCGGGGGGTATTCCTACGAGCAGTACTTC

V: TRBV7-9
D: -
size: -
J: TRBJ1-5
CDR3: CASNSMGGPQHF
DNA: TGTGCCAGCAACTCTATGGGGGGGCCCCAGCATTTT

V: TRBV27
D: TRBD1
size: -
J: TRBJ1-1
CDR3: CASSSTGTGVVYTEAFF
DNA: TGTGCCAGCAGTTCTACCGGGACAGGGGTTGTGTACACTGAAGCTTTCTTT

V: TRBV7-9
D: TRBD1
size: -
J: TRBJ2-7
CDR3: CASKQGQGYEQYF
DNA: TGTGCCAGCAAACAGGGGCAGGGCTACGAGCAGTACTTC

V: TRBV6-1
D: -
size: -
J: TRBJ1-2
CDR3: CASSEHRVGANYGYTF
DNA: TGTGCCAGCAGCGAACACCGGGTTGGAGCTAACTATGGCTACACCTTC

V: TRBV30
D: TRBD2
size: -
J: TRBJ2-1
CDR3: CATKGLAGGGGNEQFF
DNA: TGTGCCACAAAGGGACTAGCGGGGGGTGGTGGAAATGAGCAGTTCTTC

V: TRBV10-3
D: -
size: -
J: TRBJ1-2
CDR3: CAISERGTYGYTF
DNA: TGTGCCATCAGTGAGAGGGGCACCTATGGCTACACCTTC

V: TRBV5-4
D: -
size: -
J: TRBJ1-1
CDR3: CASSLDRITEAFF
DNA: TGTGCCAGCAGCTTGGACAGGATCACTGAAGCTTTCTTT

V: TRBV29-1
D: -
size: -
J: TRBJ1-2
CDR3: CSVAGSNYGYTF
DNA: TGCAGCGTTGCCGGGTCCAACTATGGCTACACCTTC

V: TRBV5-1
D: -
size: -
J: TRBJ2-7
CDR3: CASSSGTPYEQYF
DNA: TGCGCCAGCAGCTCCGGGACACCCTACGAGCAGTACTTC

V: TRBV30
D: -
size: -
J: TRBJ1-2
CDR3: CAWSVSRRQGGYGYTF
DNA: TGTGCCTGGAGTGTGAGCCGGAGGCAGGGAGGGTATGGCTACACCTTC

V: TRBV6-5
D: -
size: few
J: TRBJ1-5
CDR3: CASSTRGDQPQHF
DNA: TGTGCCAGCAGCACTCGGGGGGATCAGCCCCAGCATTTT

V: TRBV5-4
D: TRBD1
size: -
J: TRBJ2-1
CDR3: CASSTTGFEQFF
DNA: TGTGCCAGCAGCACGACAGGGTTTGAGCAGTTCTTC

V: TRBV7-9
D: TRBD2
size: -
J: TRBJ2-2
CDR3: CASSSRRGGPGELFF
DNA: TGTGCCAGCAGCTCCAGGCGGGGGGGCCCCGGGGAGCTGTTTTTT

V: TRBV6-5
D: -
size: -
J: TRBJ1-1
CDR3: CASSNGVLAFF
DNA: TGTGCCAGCAGCAACGGGGTTCTGGCTTTCTTT

V: TRBV9
D: -
size: -
J: TRBJ1-5
CDR3: CASSPSGVYTQPQHF
DNA: TGTGCCAGCAGCCCGAGCGGGGTATATACTCAGCCCCAGCATTTT

V: TRBV5-4
D: -
size: -
J: TRBJ2-1
CDR3: CVTSAGDSRYEQFF
DNA: TGTGTCACCTCCGCCGGGGATTCTAGGTATGAGCAGTTCTTC

V: TRBV3-1/TRBV3-2
D: TRBD1
size: -
J: TRBJ1-4
CDR3: CASRRGLNEKLFF
DNA: TGTGCCAGCAGAAGGGGGCTTAATGAAAAACTGTTTTTT

V: TRBV4-1
D: -
size: -
J: TRBJ2-7
CDR3: CASSRVAEEQYF
DNA: TGCGCCAGCAGCCGCGTAGCGGAAGAGCAGTACTTC

V: TRBV4-2
D: TRBD1
size: few
J: TRBJ2-7
CDR3: CASSQPDRGATISYEQYF
DNA: TGTGCCAGCAGCCAACCTGACAGGGGGGCGACCATCTCCTACGAGCAGTACTTC

V: TRBV5-1
D: TRBD2
size: -
J: TRBJ2-5
CDR3: CASSLRPSGDSRRETQYF
DNA: TGCGCCAGCTCTCTTCGGCCTAGCGGGGACTCGCGGCGGGAGACCCAGTACTTC

V: TRBV30
D: -
size: few
J: TRBJ2-5
CDR3: CAWWDISSRPQYF
DNA: TGTGCCTGGTGGGACATCTCTTCAAGGCCCCAGTACTTC

V: TRBV7-6
D: -
size: -
J: TRBJ1-1
CDR3: CASSPPDGTIHTEAFF
DNA: TGTGCCAGCAGCCCGCCCGACGGGACAATACACACTGAAGCTTTCTTT

V: TRBV19
D: TRBD2
size: -
J: TRBJ2-5
CDR3: CASSPIGLAGSKYF
DNA: TGTGCCAGTAGTCCAATCGGACTAGCGGGGTCCAAGTACTTC

V: TRBV6-5
D: -
size: -
J: TRBJ1-2
CDR3: CASREGYKVNGYTF
DNA: TGTGCCAGCAGGGAGGGGTATAAGGTGAATGGCTACACCTTC

V: TRBV3-1/TRBV3-2
D: -
size: once
J: TRBJ2-3
CDR3: CASSQDGGPDTQYF
DNA: TGTGCCAGCAGCCAAGATGGAGGGCCAGATACGCAGTATTTT

V: TRBV5-4
D: -
size: once
J: TRBJ2-7
CDR3: CASSRTGDPYEQYF
DNA: TGTGCCAGCAGTAGAACAGGCGACCCCTACGAGCAGTACTTC

V: TRBV6-5
D: TRBD1
size: once
J: TRBJ2-6
CDR3: CASRDRGSGANVLTF
DNA: TGTGCCAGCAGGGACAGGGGTTCTGGGGCCAACGTCCTGACTTTC

V: TRBV4-1
D: -
size: -
J: TRBJ2-2
CDR3: CASSQAGTTTGELFF
DNA: TGCGCCAGCAGCCAAGCCGGGACAACCACCGGGGAGCTGTTTTTT

V: TRBV9
D: -
size: many
J: TRBJ1-6
CDR3: CASSVGGEGGNSPLHF
DNA: TGTGCCAGCAGCGTAGGCGGAGAAGGTGGGAATTCACCCCTCCACTTT

V: TRBV7-3
D: -
size: -
J: TRBJ2-3
CDR3: CASSLGPGRDTQYF
DNA: TGTGCCAGCAGCTTAGGACCCGGGAGAGATACGCAGTATTTT

V: TRBV7-2
D: TRBD2
size: -
J: TRBJ2-3
CDR3: CASSPSGGGGRSDTQYF
DNA: TGTGCCAGCAGCCCATCGGGAGGGGGGGGGCGTTCAGATACGCAGTATTTT

V: TRBV4-1
D: -
size: -
J: TRBJ2-1
CDR3: CASSQEAESSYNEQFF
DNA: TGCGCCAGCAGCCAAGAGGCGGAGAGCTCCTACAATGAGCAGTTCTTC

V: TRBV7-2
D: -
size: few
J: TRBJ2-5
CDR3: CASSLSSQTQYF
DNA: TGTGCCAGCAGCCTTTCTAGTCAGACCCAGTACTTC

V: TRBV6-5
D: TRBD1
size: -
J: TRBJ1-2
CDR3: CASRPFGQGHGYTF
DNA: TGTGCCAGCAGACCGTTTGGACAGGGTCATGGCTACACCTTC

V: TRBV19
D: -
size: -
J: TRBJ2-5
CDR3: CASRSRQQETQYF
DNA: TGTGCCAGTAGATCGAGGCAGCAAGAGACCCAGTACTTC

V: TRBV9
D: TRBD1
size: -
J: TRBJ2-7
CDR3: CASSAGQGAFHEQYF
DNA: TGTGCCAGCAGCGCGGGACAGGGGGCGTTCCACGAGCAGTACTTC